This entry features one T cell receptor (beta chain) sequence. No antigen is known for it. Sequenced by immunoSEQ multiplex PCR; TCRdb stores in-frame clones only, minus some. This table has 58,000 or so clones, around 83% appearing once. This record comes from a study of OX40 agonist ivuxolimab in advanced cancers. At the level of the study: Those enrolled were about 82% male, with a mean age of 60 years and ages from 23 to 79.

The CDR3 runs 15 residues. J gave up 0 bases and V 6 bases, and 5 bases lay outside the gene matches. In germline, CDR1 is MNHNY, CDR2 SVGAGI (reference sequence). Study-wide results and limits: CD8+ T cells showed, on average, more clonal expansion than CD4+ cells.

The receptor was isolated from an adult with an advanced solid tumor such as melanoma, head and neck, liver or kidney cancer. V usage is TRBV6-6 and J usage is TRBJ1-5, with TRBD1 identical over 7 bases. The sequences come from CD4+ or CD8+ T cells sorted from blood, collected in a trial of the OX40 agonist ivuxolimab. CDR3 loop: CASSQTGNSNQPQHF. CDR3 DNA: TGTGCCAGCAGCCAGACAGGGAATAGCAATCAGCCCCAGCATTTT.